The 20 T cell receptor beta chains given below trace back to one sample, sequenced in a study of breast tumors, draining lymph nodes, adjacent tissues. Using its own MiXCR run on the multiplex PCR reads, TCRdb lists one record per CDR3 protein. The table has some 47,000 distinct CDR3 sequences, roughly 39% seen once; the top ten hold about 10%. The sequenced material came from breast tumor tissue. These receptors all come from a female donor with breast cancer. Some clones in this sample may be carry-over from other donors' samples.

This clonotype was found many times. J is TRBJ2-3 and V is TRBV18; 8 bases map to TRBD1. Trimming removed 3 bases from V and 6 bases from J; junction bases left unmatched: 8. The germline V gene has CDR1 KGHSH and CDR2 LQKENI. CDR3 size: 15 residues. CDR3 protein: CASSPGQGAFDTQYF. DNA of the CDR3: TGTGCCAGCTCACCCGGGCAGGGGGCGTTCGATACGCAGTATTTT.

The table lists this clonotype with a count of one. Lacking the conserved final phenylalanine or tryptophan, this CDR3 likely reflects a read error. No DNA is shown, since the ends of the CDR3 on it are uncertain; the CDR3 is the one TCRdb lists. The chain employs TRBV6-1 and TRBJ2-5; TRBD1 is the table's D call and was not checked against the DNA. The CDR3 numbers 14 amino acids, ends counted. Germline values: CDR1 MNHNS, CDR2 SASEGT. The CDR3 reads CASSLDRGRETQCV.

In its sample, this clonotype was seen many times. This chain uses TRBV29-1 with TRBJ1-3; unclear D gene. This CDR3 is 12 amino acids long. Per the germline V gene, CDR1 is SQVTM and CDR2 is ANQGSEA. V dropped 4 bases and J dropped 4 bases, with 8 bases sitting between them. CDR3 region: CSVAGIGNTIYF. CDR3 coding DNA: TGCAGCGTTGCAGGAATCGGAAACACCATATATTTT.

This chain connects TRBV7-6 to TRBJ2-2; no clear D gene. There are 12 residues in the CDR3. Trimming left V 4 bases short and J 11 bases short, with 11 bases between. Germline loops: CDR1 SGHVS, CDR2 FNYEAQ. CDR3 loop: CASSSGIGELFF. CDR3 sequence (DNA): TGTGCCAGCAGCTCTGGGATCGGCGAGCTGTTTTTT.

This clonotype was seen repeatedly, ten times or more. CDR3 in DNA: TGCGCCAGCAGCCAAGATTTCAGGGGGTTGGACTACGAGCAGTACTTC. This encodes CASSQDFRGLDYEQYF. V is TRBV4-3 and J is TRBJ2-7; 7 positions agree with TRBD1. The V and J ends lost 0 bases and 3 bases, in that order; junction bases with no gene match: 8. Germline lookup yields CDR1 LGHNA and CDR2 YSLEER. The CDR3 totals 16 residues.

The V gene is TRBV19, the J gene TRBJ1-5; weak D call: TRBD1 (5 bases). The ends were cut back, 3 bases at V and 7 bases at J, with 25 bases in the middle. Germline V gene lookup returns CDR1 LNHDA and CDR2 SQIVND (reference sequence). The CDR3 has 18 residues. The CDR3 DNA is TGTGCCAGTAGTATTGGTAGGGGTATTGGGGACGGCCGGCAGCCCCAGCATTTT. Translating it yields CASSIGRGIGDGRQPQHF.

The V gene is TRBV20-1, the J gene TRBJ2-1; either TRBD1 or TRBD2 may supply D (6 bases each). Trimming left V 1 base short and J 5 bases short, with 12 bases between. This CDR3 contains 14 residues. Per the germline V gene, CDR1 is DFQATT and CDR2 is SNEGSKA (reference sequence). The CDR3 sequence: CSARVGGGHNEQFF. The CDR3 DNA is TGCAGTGCTAGAGTCGGAGGGGGGCACAATGAGCAGTTCTTC.

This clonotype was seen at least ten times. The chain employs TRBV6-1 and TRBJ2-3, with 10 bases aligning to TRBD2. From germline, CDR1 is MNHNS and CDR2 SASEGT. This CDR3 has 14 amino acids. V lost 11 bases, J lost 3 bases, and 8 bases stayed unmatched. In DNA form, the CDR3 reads TGTGCCTACCGACCTAGCGGGAGTACAGATACGCAGTATTTT. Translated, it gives CAYRPSGSTDTQYF.

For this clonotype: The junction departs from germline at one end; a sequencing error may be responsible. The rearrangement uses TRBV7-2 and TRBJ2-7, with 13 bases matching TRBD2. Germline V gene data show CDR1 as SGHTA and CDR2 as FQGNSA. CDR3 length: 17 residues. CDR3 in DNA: TGTGCGAGCAGCTTACGGCCCCGGGGACTAGCGGGATACCAGCAGTACTTC. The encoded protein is CASSLRPRGLAGYQQYF.

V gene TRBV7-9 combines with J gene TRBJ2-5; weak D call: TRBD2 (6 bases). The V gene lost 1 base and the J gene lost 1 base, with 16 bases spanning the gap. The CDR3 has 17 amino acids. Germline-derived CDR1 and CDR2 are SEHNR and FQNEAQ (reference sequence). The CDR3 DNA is TGTGCCAGCAGCTTAGGGACTGGGAGGAGGCTCCAAGAGACCCAGTACTTC. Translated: CASSLGTGRRLQETQYF. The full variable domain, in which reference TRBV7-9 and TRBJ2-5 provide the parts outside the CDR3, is DTGVSQNPRHKITKRGQNVTFRCDPISEHNRLYWYRQTLGQGPEFLTYFQNEAQLEKSRLLSDRFSAERPKGSFSTLEIQRTEQGDSAMYLCASSLGTGRRLQETQYFGPGTRLLVL.

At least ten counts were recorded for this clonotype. The CDR3 bases are TGTGCCAGCAGCCGCCGAATGGGGGGACGTTTCTACGGCTACACCTTC. This encodes CASSRRMGGRFYGYTF. This chain connects TRBV14 to TRBJ1-2; D may be TRBD1 (5 bases). This CDR3 contains 16 residues. The germline V and J ends were trimmed by 4 bases and 8 bases, with 23 bases remaining between them. The germline V gene has CDR1 SGHDN and CDR2 FVKESK.

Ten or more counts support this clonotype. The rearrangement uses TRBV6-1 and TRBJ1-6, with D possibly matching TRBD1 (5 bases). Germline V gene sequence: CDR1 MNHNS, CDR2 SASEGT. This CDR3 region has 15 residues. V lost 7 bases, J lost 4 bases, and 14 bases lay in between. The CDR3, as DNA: TGTGCCAGCACCATCAGGGAGATATATAATTCACCCCTCCACTTT. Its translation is CASTIREIYNSPLHF.

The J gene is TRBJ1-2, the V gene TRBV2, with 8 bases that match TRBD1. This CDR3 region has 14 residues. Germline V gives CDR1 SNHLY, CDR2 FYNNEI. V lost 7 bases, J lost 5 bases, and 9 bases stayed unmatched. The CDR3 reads CASTEQGAQYGYTF. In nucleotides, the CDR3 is TGTGCCAGCACGGAGCAGGGGGCTCAGTATGGCTACACCTTC.

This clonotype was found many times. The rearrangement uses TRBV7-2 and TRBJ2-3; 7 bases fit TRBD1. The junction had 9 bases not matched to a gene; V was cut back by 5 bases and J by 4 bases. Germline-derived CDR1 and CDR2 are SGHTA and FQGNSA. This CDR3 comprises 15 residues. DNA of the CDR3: TGTGCCAGCAGCACCCGACAGGGTTCGTCAGATACGCAGTATTTT. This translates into CASSTRQGSSDTQYF.

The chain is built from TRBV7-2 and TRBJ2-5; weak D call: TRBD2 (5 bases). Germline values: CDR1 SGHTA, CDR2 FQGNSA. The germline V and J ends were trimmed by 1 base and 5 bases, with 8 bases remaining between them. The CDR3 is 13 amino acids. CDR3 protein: CASSLGASETQYF. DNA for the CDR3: TGTGCCAGCAGCTTAGGAGCTAGCGAGACCCAGTACTTC.

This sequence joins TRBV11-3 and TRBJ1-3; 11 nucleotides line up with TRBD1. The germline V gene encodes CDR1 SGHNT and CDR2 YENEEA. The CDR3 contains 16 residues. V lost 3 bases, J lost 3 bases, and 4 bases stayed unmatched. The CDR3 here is CASSFGTGGVGNTIYF. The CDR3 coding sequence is TGTGCCAGCAGCTTCGGGACAGGGGGTGTTGGAAACACCATATATTTT.

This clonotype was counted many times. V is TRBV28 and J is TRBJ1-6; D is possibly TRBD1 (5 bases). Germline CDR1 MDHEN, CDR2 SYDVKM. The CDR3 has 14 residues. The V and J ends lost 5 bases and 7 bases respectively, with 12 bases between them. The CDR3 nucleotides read TGTGCCAGCAGTGGGGCGGGAGACAATTCACCCCTCCACTTT. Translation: CASSGAGDNSPLHF.

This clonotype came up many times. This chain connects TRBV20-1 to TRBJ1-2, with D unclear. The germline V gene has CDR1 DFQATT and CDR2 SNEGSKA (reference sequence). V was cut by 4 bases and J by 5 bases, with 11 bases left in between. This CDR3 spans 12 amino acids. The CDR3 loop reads CSATNWRYGYTF. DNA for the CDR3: TGCAGTGCTACAAATTGGCGTTATGGCTACACCTTC.

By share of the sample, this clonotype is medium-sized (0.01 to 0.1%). The CDR3 region has the DNA TGCAGTGCTGCCCCCGGACGGACAGATACGCAGTATTTT. Translated: CSAAPGRTDTQYF. The chain couples TRBV20-1 to TRBJ2-3; D not certain. Germline V gene lookup returns CDR1 DFQATT and CDR2 SNEGSKA (reference sequence). The CDR3 runs 13 residues. V lost 5 bases and J 3 bases, leaving 12 bases between the germline ends.

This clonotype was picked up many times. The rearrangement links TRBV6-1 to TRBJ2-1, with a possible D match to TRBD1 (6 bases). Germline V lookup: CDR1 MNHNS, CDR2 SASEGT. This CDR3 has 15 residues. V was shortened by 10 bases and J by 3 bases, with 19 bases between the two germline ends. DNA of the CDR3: TGTGCCACGAAGAGAGGGGGACAACTCTACAATGAGCAGTTCTTC. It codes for CATKRGGQLYNEQFF.